This is a list of T cell receptor beta chains from one sample in a study of OX40 agonist ivuxolimab in advanced cancers. Assay: immunoSEQ multiplex PCR; the TCRdb copy retains only in-frame clones and omits some. The sample has over 8,500 clones, about four fifths seen once; the top ten hold approximately 36%. Material: CD4+ or CD8+ T cells sorted from blood, obtained in a trial of the OX40 agonist ivuxolimab. The receptors were gathered from an adult with an advanced solid tumor such as melanoma, head and neck, liver or kidney cancer. The CDR3 runs from the conserved cysteine through the conserved F or W. A D gene is named only where the DNA matches it firmly. Only some rows state a clone size, as once, few, many or a class for expanded clones.

D gene,J gene,V gene,clone size,CDR3 DNA,CDR3 protein
.,TRBJ1-3,TRBV14,.,TGTGCCAGCAGCCAAAGACAACCGAGCTCTGGAAACACCATATATTTT,CASSQRQPSSGNTIYF
TRBD2,TRBJ2-2,TRBV29-1,.,TGCAGCGCGATTGGTAGCGGGGGCCGGTTCACCGGGGAGCTGTTTTTT,CSAIGSGGRFTGELFF
TRBD1,TRBJ1-2,TRBV4-1,.,TGCGCCAGCAGCCATGGACAGGGCCATGGCTACACCTTC,CASSHGQGHGYTF
.,TRBJ1-2,TRBV27,.,TGTGCCAGCAGTTTAAGGCAGGGATATGGCTACACCTTC,CASSLRQGYGYTF
TRBD2,TRBJ2-3,TRBV7-9,.,TGTGCCAGCAGCTCACAAATGGGACTATGGGCAGATACGCAGTATTTT,CASSSQMGLWADTQYF
TRBD2,TRBJ2-3,TRBV27,once,TGTGCCAGCAGTATCCAAGGACTAGTGGGAGGAAGCACAGATACGCAGTATTTT,CASSIQGLVGGSTDTQYF
TRBD1,TRBJ1-1,TRBV10-1,.,TGCGCCAGCAGGATGAGACAGGGGACTGAAGCTTTCTTT,CASRMRQGTEAFF
.,TRBJ2-7,TRBV28,.,TGTGCCAGCAGCCATGGCTACGAGCAGTACTTC,CASSHGYEQYF
.,TRBJ1-5,TRBV6-5,once,TGTGCCGGGGGGGCGGATAGCAATCAGCCCCAGCATTTT,CAGGADSNQPQHF
.,TRBJ2-5,TRBV11-1,.,TGTGCCAGCAGCCCTCACTGGCAGATCCAAGAGACCCAGTACTTC,CASSPHWQIQETQYF
TRBD2,TRBJ2-1,TRBV19,once,TGTGCCACTAGCGGGAGAGGACAGGATGAGCAGTTCTTC,CATSGRGQDEQFF
.,TRBJ2-7,TRBV18,.,TGTGCCAGCTCGCCGAGACAGAGCTCCTACGAGCAGTACTTC,CASSPRQSSYEQYF
TRBD2,TRBJ2-7,TRBV9,.,TGTGCCAGCTCGGGGGGACTAGCGGGGTTCTACGAGCAGTACTTC,CASSGGLAGFYEQYF
.,TRBJ2-7,TRBV5-6,.,TGTGCCAGCAGCTTAGGGACCATAGTATCCTACGAGCAGTACTTC,CASSLGTIVSYEQYF
.,TRBJ1-2,TRBV4-2,.,TGTGCCAGCAGCCAAGAGGGTAGGGCACCCTATGGCTACACCTTC,CASSQEGRAPYGYTF
.,TRBJ2-3,TRBV7-8,.,TGTGCCAGCAGCTACCCCAGGGACGGCCACACAGATACGCAGTATTTT,CASSYPRDGHTDTQYF
.,TRBJ1-3,TRBV4-2,.,TGTGCCAGCAGCCAAGTGGAGAGTGGAAACACCATATATTTT,CASSQVESGNTIYF
TRBD1,TRBJ1-3,TRBV29-1,.,TGCAGCGTTCGAGACAGGGACTATGGAAACACCATATATTTT,CSVRDRDYGNTIYF
.,TRBJ1-5,TRBV11-2,.,TGTGCCGGCAGCCCAGGAGCAAATCAGCCCCAGCATTTT,CAGSPGANQPQHF
.,TRBJ2-7,TRBV28,.,TGTGCCAGCTCTAGGGGGGGCGAGCAGTACTTC,CASSRGGEQYF
.,TRBJ2-5,TRBV29-1,.,TGCAGCGTTGGCAGGGGAGGAGAGACCCAGTACTTC,CSVGRGGETQYF
TRBD2,TRBJ2-1,TRBV27,.,TGTGCCAGCAGTCCCCGGACTAGCGGGAACAGTGAGCAGTTCTTC,CASSPRTSGNSEQFF
TRBD1,TRBJ2-7,TRBV5-1,.,TGCGCCAGCAGCTTGGATGACCGGGACAGGAGATCCAACTACGAGCAGTACTTC,CASSLDDRDRRSNYEQYF
.,TRBJ2-7,TRBV27,.,TGTGCCGCCCTAATTGACAGGATGCGTTACGAGCAGTACTTC,CAALIDRMRYEQYF
TRBD1,TRBJ2-7,TRBV7-9,.,TGTGCCAGCGCGGAGGGGACAGGGTACTCTAGCTCCTACGAGCAGTACTTC,CASAEGTGYSSSYEQYF
.,TRBJ2-1,TRBV5-8,once,TGTGCCAGGGAATCCTGGGGCTACAATGAGCAGTTCTTC,CARESWGYNEQFF
.,TRBJ2-3,TRBV11-2,.,TGTGCCAGCAGCTACGACCCCCCAACAGATACGCAGTATTTT,CASSYDPPTDTQYF
TRBD1,TRBJ2-2,TRBV27,.,TGTGCCAGCGGACAGGAGTTCGCCGGGGAGCTGTTTTTT,CASGQEFAGELFF
.,TRBJ2-7,TRBV6-1,.,TGTGCCAGCAGTCCGCGGGACGTCTCCTACGAGCAGTACTTC,CASSPRDVSYEQYF
.,TRBJ1-1,TRBV29-1,medium-sized,TGCAGCGTTCCCGGAATAGGCAGTACGATGAACACTGAAGCTTTCTTT,CSVPGIGSTMNTEAFF
.,TRBJ1-2,TRBV9,few,TGTGCCAGCAGCGTAGATGGCGGGGGCTACACCTTC,CASSVDGGGYTF
.,TRBJ2-5,TRBV28,.,TGTGCCAGCAGTCTGTTTACAGGGGAGACCCAGTACTTC,CASSLFTGETQYF
.,TRBJ2-4,TRBV18,.,TGTGCCAGCTCGTGGGTAGCCAAAAACATTCAGTACTTC,CASSWVAKNIQYF
.,TRBJ2-7,TRBV12-5,.,TGTGCTAGTGGTTTGCCCCGGGACCACTCCTACGAGCAGTACTTC,CASGLPRDHSYEQYF
.,TRBJ2-7,TRBV7-9,.,TGTGCCAGCAGCTTTGTAGGGGAAGCCTACGAGCAGTACTTC,CASSFVGEAYEQYF
TRBD1,TRBJ1-5,TRBV7-8,medium-sized,TGTGCCAGCAGCTTAGGCGGGACAGGGGATCAGCCCCAGCATTTT,CASSLGGTGDQPQHF
.,TRBJ2-7,TRBV19,.,TGTGCCAGTAGTATATATGGACATGGAAGCTCCTACGAGCAGTACTTC,CASSIYGHGSSYEQYF
.,TRBJ2-3,TRBV27,.,TGTGCCAGCAGTTTACTCGGAGATACGCAGTATTTT,CASSLLGDTQYF
.,TRBJ2-7,TRBV19,medium-sized,TGTGCCAGTAGTATAGTTGCAGGGGCGTACGAGCAGTACTTC,CASSIVAGAYEQYF
.,TRBJ2-7,TRBV7-9,.,TGTGCCAGCAGCTTGAACACCTACGAGCAGTACTTC,CASSLNTYEQYF
.,TRBJ1-1,TRBV7-2,.,TGTGCCAGCAGCTTGGGGCGGACGGAAGCTTTCTTT,CASSLGRTEAFF
.,TRBJ2-7,TRBV6-5,few,TGTGCCAGCAGTTACCGCAGGGGAAGGTACGAGCAGTACTTC,CASSYRRGRYEQYF
.,TRBJ1-4,TRBV27,.,TGTGCCAGCAGTTTATCGGGGTCGGGGGAAAAACTGTTTTTT,CASSLSGSGEKLFF
.,TRBJ2-7,TRBV29-1,.,TGCAGCGTTGAATATTTAGAGGGCTCCTACGAGCAGTACTTC,CSVEYLEGSYEQYF
.,TRBJ1-1,TRBV27,few,TGTGCCAGCAGTTTATTTGGGGAGGGGATCACTGAAGCTTTCTTT,CASSLFGEGITEAFF